What follows are 30 T cell receptor beta chains derived from one specimen sequenced in a study of control samples from healthy donors and cancer patients. Produced via immunoSEQ multiplex PCR; TCRdb's table is partial and in-frame only. The sample gives about 110,000 clones, roughly 90% of which show up once; roughly 4% is in the top ten. What was sequenced was PBMCs. The receptors stem from a woman aged 55 to 70 with lung cancer.

This clone has a handful of counts. This chain connects TRBV29-1 to TRBJ1-1, with D uncertain. The CDR3 extends over 13 amino acids. V gave up 3 bases and J gave up 1 base, with 9 bases separating them. Germline CDR1 and CDR2: SQVTM and ANQGSEA. CDR3 amino acids: CSVEKGTNTEAFF. As DNA, the CDR3 is TGCAGCGTTGAGAAAGGTACGAACACTGAAGCTTTCTTT.

This chain connects TRBV29-1 to TRBJ1-1; the D gene is possibly TRBD1 (6 bases). Germline CDR1 and CDR2: SQVTM and ANQGSEA. Trimming left V 6 bases short and J 1 base short, with 9 bases between. This CDR3 has 12 amino acids. The CDR3 DNA is TGCAGCGTAGTCAGGGGGAACACTGAAGCTTTCTTT. The encoded protein is CSVVRGNTEAFF. The full variable domain, in which reference TRBV29-1 and TRBJ1-1 provide the parts outside the CDR3, is SAVISQKPSRDICQRGTSLTIQCQVDSQVTMMFWYRQQPGQSLTLIATANQGSEATYESGFVIDKFPISRPNLTFSTLTVSNMSPEDSSIYLCSVVRGNTEAFFGQGTRLTVV.

This sequence joins TRBV19 and TRBJ2-5, with 14 bases fitting TRBD2. V was pared by 1 base and J by 4 bases, with 2 bases of the junction left unmatched. Per germline, CDR1 LNHDA and CDR2 SQIVND (reference sequence). This CDR3 spans 16 amino acids. Here the CDR3 reads CASSIGGTSGRETQYF. The DNA for the CDR3 is TGTGCCAGTAGTATAGGAGGGACTAGCGGGAGAGAGACCCAGTACTTC.

V and J are TRBV12-3 or TRBV12-4 and TRBJ1-2, with D tentatively TRBD1 (5 bases). V was pared by 1 base and J by 4 bases, with 7 bases between. The CDR3 totals 13 residues. The CDR3 sequence: CASSLDRIYGYTF. The CDR3, as DNA: TGTGCCAGCAGTTTAGACAGGATCTATGGCTACACCTTC.

This clone occurred once. The chain is built from TRBV11-3 and TRBJ2-1, with 7 bases identical to TRBD1. CDR1 is SGHNT and CDR2 is YENEEA in the germline V gene. The V and J ends lost 1 base and 3 bases, in that order; junction bases with no gene match: 3. The CDR3 length is 15 residues. The CDR3 bases are TGTGCCAGCAGCTTAGGAGGGGGCAACTACAATGAGCAGTTCTTC. Residues: CASSLGGGNYNEQFF.

V is TRBV6-6 and J is TRBJ1-5, with D tentatively TRBD1 (5 bases). The CDR3 length is 15 residues. Trimming cost V 5 bases and J 2 bases, with 13 bases left between them. The germline V gene encodes CDR1 MNHNY and CDR2 SVGAGI (reference sequence). The CDR3 nucleotides are TGTGCCAGCAGTCAAGGGGAATTCGGCAATCAGCCCCAGCATTTT. This codes for CASSQGEFGNQPQHF.

This clone was detected a few times. V is TRBV30 and J is TRBJ1-5; perhaps TRBD1 as D (5 bases). Per germline, CDR1 GTSNPN and CDR2 SVGIG (reference sequence). The CDR3 contains 14 residues. Trimming shortened V by 1 base and J by 9 bases, and 16 bases separated the two germline ends. The CDR3, as DNA: TGTGCCTGGAGTGCGGGGACTGGGAGGTGGCCCCAGCATTTT. Its translation: CAWSAGTGRWPQHF.

DNA of the CDR3: TGTGCCAGCTCACCCCGTTCAGGACTAGGGGTAAGTCTTGAGCAGTTCTTC. Encoded protein: CASSPRSGLGVSLEQFF. This chain joins TRBV18 and TRBJ2-1; 7 nucleotides agree with TRBD2. The length of the CDR3 is 17 residues. Germline CDR1 reads KGHSH; CDR2 reads LQKENI. Losses at the gene ends were 3 bases for V and 9 bases for J; bases not matched to a gene: 17. The full variable domain, completed using reference TRBV18 and TRBJ2-1, is NAGVMQNPRHLVRRRGQEARLRCSPMKGHSHVYWYRQLPEEGLKFMVYLQKENIIDESGMPKERFSAEFPKEGPSILRIQQVVRGDSAAYFCASSPRSGLGVSLEQFFGPGTRLTVL.

The J gene is TRBJ1-2, the V gene TRBV5-1; 9 bases match TRBD1. The CDR3 is 19 amino acids. Per germline, CDR1 SGHRS and CDR2 YFSETQ. V lost 2 bases to trimming and J lost 4 bases; unmatched junction nucleotides: 18. CDR3 nucleotide sequence: TGCGCCAGCAGCTTTTCCTTATTGGGACAGGGACCTTCCGGCTATGGCTACACCTTC. This encodes CASSFSLLGQGPSGYGYTF.

The CDR3 DNA reads as TGTGCCAGTAGGCTAGCGGGAGTTAATGAGCAGTTCTTC. Encoded protein: CASRLAGVNEQFF. The chain recombines TRBV19 with TRBJ2-1; 10 bases line up with TRBD2. The CDR3 extends over 13 amino acids. Trimming removed 6 bases from V and 7 bases from J; junction bases left unmatched: 3. The germline V gene encodes CDR1 LNHDA and CDR2 SQIVND (reference sequence).

The chain couples TRBV5-8 to TRBJ2-3; 8 bases fit TRBD2. In germline, CDR1 is SGHTS, CDR2 YDEGEE. This CDR3 region has 16 residues. With 0 bases clipped from V and 1 base from J, the junction kept 4 bases outside the gene matches. The CDR3 reads CASSLAGAGGTDTQYF. The DNA of the CDR3 is TGTGCCAGCAGCTTGGCCGGAGCGGGGGGCACAGATACGCAGTATTTT.

This sequence joins TRBV6-6 and TRBJ2-3; possible D gene TRBD2, 5 bases. Germline V gives CDR1 MNHNY, CDR2 SVGAGI (reference sequence). The CDR3 has 17 residues. Trimming took 5 bases from V and 4 from J, leaving 22 bases between them. CDR3 residues: CASSPVASTQMADTQYF. In nucleotides, the CDR3 is TGTGCCAGCAGTCCCGTCGCTAGCACCCAAATGGCAGATACGCAGTATTTT.

The chain couples TRBV5-4 to TRBJ1-1; 7 nucleotides agree with TRBD1. Germline V CDR1 and CDR2: SGHNT, YYREEE (reference sequence). This CDR3 is 16 amino acids long. V was pared by 4 bases and J by 0 bases, with 9 bases of the junction left unmatched. CDR3 sequence: CASSPAGQTMNTEAFF. CDR3 bases: TGTGCCAGCAGCCCTGCGGGACAGACTATGAACACTGAAGCTTTCTTT.

This rearrangement joins TRBV19 to TRBJ2-4; 9 bases align to TRBD2. With V trimmed by 5 bases and J by 3 bases, 11 bases remained unmatched. This CDR3 spans 17 amino acids. The germline gives CDR1 LNHDA, CDR2 SQIVND (reference sequence). The CDR3 loop is CASSDQGLALGKNIQYF. As DNA, the CDR3 is TGTGCCAGTAGTGACCAGGGACTAGCTCTTGGCAAAAACATTCAGTACTTC.

The chain is built from TRBV19 and TRBJ2-1; unclear D gene. The CDR3 sequence is 15 residues long. Germline V gene lookup returns CDR1 LNHDA and CDR2 SQIVND (reference sequence). V dropped 3 bases and J dropped 0 bases, with 9 bases sitting between them. The CDR3 DNA is TGTGCCAGTAGTATCGCCGGTAGCTCCTACAATGAGCAGTTCTTC. Translating gives CASSIAGSSYNEQFF.

The chain carries TRBV30 and TRBJ2-7, with 7 bases fitting TRBD1. J gave up 7 bases and V 0 bases, and 9 bases lay outside the gene matches. The length of the CDR3 is 14 residues. Germline values: CDR1 GTSNPN, CDR2 SVGIG (reference sequence). The CDR3 nucleotides read TGTGCCTGGAGTGTACAGGGGTCCGCCCTAGAGCAGTACTTC. This codes for CAWSVQGSALEQYF.

The chain employs TRBV2 and TRBJ2-1; possibly TRBD1 or TRBD2 for D (5 bases each). The ends were cut back, 2 bases at V and 1 base at J, with 12 bases in the middle. The CDR3 is 16 residues long. CDR1 is SNHLY, CDR2 FYNNEI, per germline. The CDR3 is CASSEWGSGSYNEQFF. The CDR3 region has the DNA TGTGCCAGCAGTGAATGGGGGTCGGGGTCCTACAATGAGCAGTTCTTC.

J is TRBJ1-4 and V is TRBV19, with D maybe TRBD1 (6 bases). Germline-derived CDR1 and CDR2 are LNHDA and SQIVND (reference sequence). V lost 9 bases to trimming and J lost 4 bases, with 12 bases between them. CDR3 length: 13 residues. The CDR3 is CASADSSNEKLFF. The CDR3 nucleotides read TGTGCCAGCGCGGACAGCAGTAATGAAAAACTGTTTTTT.

This clone appeared a single time. The rearrangement joins TRBV6-6 to TRBJ1-1; D unclear. The germline gives CDR1 MNHNY, CDR2 SVGAGI (reference sequence). V was pared by 4 bases and J by 3 bases, with 12 bases between. The CDR3 covers 14 residues. The CDR3 is CASSSTGSYTEAFF. CDR3 sequence (DNA): TGTGCCAGCAGTTCTACGGGCTCATACACTGAAGCTTTCTTT.

The chain recombines TRBV7-6 with TRBJ1-2, with D maybe TRBD1 (6 bases). Between the trimmed V and J ends, which lost 1 base and 7 bases, there was a span of 10 bases. The CDR3 is 13 residues long. Germline CDR1 and CDR2: SGHVS and FNYEAQ. CDR3 region: CASSLGGGPGYTF. DNA of the CDR3: TGTGCCAGCAGCTTAGGGGGGGGCCCTGGCTACACCTTC.

The chain uses TRBV19 and TRBJ1-2, with D possibly being TRBD1 (6 bases). This CDR3 spans 14 amino acids. Germline CDR1 is LNHDA and CDR2 is SQIVND (reference sequence). V lost 3 bases, J lost 9 bases, and 17 bases lay in between. The CDR3 protein is CASSILSTGSSYTF. CDR3 DNA: TGTGCCAGTAGTATTTTATCAACAGGGAGTAGCTACACCTTC. The full variable domain, with the rest looked up from reference TRBV19 and TRBJ1-2, is DGGITQSPKYLFRKEGQNVTLSCEQNLNHDAMYWYRQDPGQGLRLIYYSQIVNDFQKGDIAEGYSVSREKKESFPLTVTSAQKNPTAFYLCASSILSTGSSYTFGSGTRLTVV.

V usage is TRBV11-2 and J usage is TRBJ1-2; D ambiguous. The CDR3 has 15 amino acids. From germline, CDR1 is SGHAT and CDR2 FQNNGV. The V end was cut by 1 base, the J end by 2 bases, with 11 bases between. CDR3 residues: CASSLGLTGNYGYTF. CDR3 bases: TGTGCCAGCAGCTTAGGATTGACGGGGAACTATGGCTACACCTTC.

The sample holds one count of this clone. The chain recombines TRBV7-9 with TRBJ2-5; D is uncertain. The CDR3 runs to 13 residues. Germline V gene lookup returns CDR1 SEHNR and CDR2 FQNEAQ (reference sequence). V was shortened by 4 bases and J by 5 bases, with 11 bases between the two germline ends. The CDR3 is CASSSQSIETQYF. The CDR3 DNA follows: TGTGCCAGCAGCTCCCAGAGTATTGAGACCCAGTACTTC.

The chain is built from TRBV19 and TRBJ2-6; weak D call: TRBD2 (5 bases). This CDR3 is 14 amino acids long. Trimming removed 3 bases at V and 2 bases at J, with 5 bases between. CDR1 LNHDA and CDR2 SQIVND come from the germline V gene (reference sequence). The CDR3 nucleotides are TGTGCCAGTAGTATCGGGGCTGGGGCCAACGTCCTGACTTTC. This sequence encodes CASSIGAGANVLTF. The variable domain in full, with the rest retrieved from reference TRBV19 and TRBJ2-6, is DGGITQSPKYLFRKEGQNVTLSCEQNLNHDAMYWYRQDPGQGLRLIYYSQIVNDFQKGDIAEGYSVSREKKESFPLTVTSAQKNPTAFYLCASSIGAGANVLTFGAGSRLTVL.

This clone showed up just once. The chain combines TRBV12-3 or TRBV12-4 with TRBJ1-2, with TRBD1 identical over 7 bases. Trimming cost V 6 bases and J 8 bases; bases outside gene matches: 9. The CDR3 is 13 residues long. As DNA, the CDR3 is TGTGCCAGCAGGGCAGGGGGACGACGCGGCTACACCTTC. Its translation is CASRAGGRRGYTF.

A single count supports this clone. The rearrangement uses TRBV12-3 or TRBV12-4 and TRBJ2-5; D possibly uses TRBD1 or TRBD2 (5 bases each). V lost 3 bases, J lost 1 base, and 6 bases lay in between. The CDR3 is 13 residues long. CDR3 DNA: TGTGCCAGCAGTTTTGGGGGCCAAGAGACCCAGTACTTC. Translated: CASSFGGQETQYF.

The chain employs TRBV19 and TRBJ2-2; 10 nucleotides align to TRBD2. The germline gives CDR1 LNHDA, CDR2 SQIVND (reference sequence). CDR3 length: 17 residues. Trimming took 5 bases from V and 0 from J; bases not matched to a gene: 6. CDR3 sequence: CASSRSAGGPNTGELFF. In nucleotides, the CDR3 is TGTGCCAGTAGTCGTTCAGCGGGGGGGCCGAACACCGGGGAGCTGTTTTTT.

The chain couples TRBV6-5 to TRBJ1-5, with D possibly TRBD1 on 6 matching bases. The length of the CDR3 is 15 residues. CDR1 and CDR2 from the germline V gene are MNHEY and SVGAGI. V dropped 3 bases and J dropped 3 bases, with 12 bases sitting between them. DNA for the CDR3: TGTGCCAGCAGTTATTCCGGACAGCACAATCAGCCCCAGCATTTT. The encoded protein is CASSYSGQHNQPQHF.

The V and J genes are TRBV11-2 and TRBJ2-2; tentative D call: TRBD2 (5 bases). The length of the CDR3 is 13 residues. V gave up 0 bases and J gave up 7 bases, with 6 bases separating them. CDR1 SGHAT and CDR2 FQNNGV come from the germline V gene. In nucleotides, the CDR3 is TGTGCCAGCAGCTTAGACGGGGACGGGGAGCTGTTTTTT. This translates into CASSLDGDGELFF.

As DNA, the CDR3 is TGTGCCAGCAGCTGGGGTGAAGCAGGCGAGCAGTACTTC. Protein sequence: CASSWGEAGEQYF. The genes are TRBV11-3 and TRBJ2-7; no firm D call. Trimming removed 4 bases at V and 6 bases at J, with 13 bases between. CDR3 length equals 13 residues. Germline V gene data show CDR1 as SGHNT and CDR2 as YENEEA.